The 17 T cell receptor beta chains below were found in one sample sequenced in a study of control samples from healthy donors and cancer patients. Profiling relied on immunoSEQ multiplex PCR, and the TCRdb table lists in-frame clones only, not all of them. This sample has roughly 130,000 clones; about 95% occur once, and the top ten carry about 4%. Sequencing input: blood. These receptors were taken from a young man in good health.

For this clone: Other DNA sequences from this sample encode an identical CDR3 as well. This chain uses TRBV7-2 with TRBJ2-5; TRBD1 aligns across 7 bases. Germline assignment: CDR1 SGHTA and CDR2 FQGNSA. This CDR3 contains 14 residues. The V and J ends lost 1 base and 5 bases, in that order; junction bases with no gene match: 4. CDR3 loop: CASSLDRGRETQYF. CDR3 bases: TGTGCCAGCAGCTTAGACAGGGGACGGGAGACCCAGTACTTC.

The chain uses TRBV29-1 and TRBJ2-1, with D unclear. The V end lost 4 bases, the J end lost 6 bases, and 13 bases lay between the germline ends. Germline CDR1 reads SQVTM; CDR2 reads ANQGSEA. This CDR3 spans 13 amino acids. CDR3 in amino acids: CSVGQTVTNEQFF. CDR3 in DNA: TGCAGCGTTGGTCAGACGGTTACCAATGAGCAGTTCTTC.

This chain uses TRBV7-9 with TRBJ1-2; D is possibly TRBD1 (5 bases). CDR3 length: 14 residues. Trimming left V 1 base short and J 6 bases short, with 12 bases between. Germline CDR1 reads SEHNR; CDR2 reads FQNEAQ (reference sequence). CDR3 amino acids: CASSLGGLTDGYTF. As DNA, the CDR3 is TGTGCCAGCAGCTTAGGGGGACTCACGGATGGCTACACCTTC.

This chain joins TRBV15 and TRBJ1-5; D perhaps matches TRBD1 (6 bases). The CDR3 runs 16 residues. The V gene lost 0 bases and the J gene lost 3 bases, with 12 bases spanning the gap. Per the germline V gene, CDR1 is LNHNV and CDR2 is YYDKDF (reference sequence). The CDR3 loop reads CATSRDGTGPNQPQHF. The DNA for the CDR3 is TGTGCCACCAGCAGAGATGGAACAGGGCCCAATCAGCCCCAGCATTTT.

This chain uses TRBV25-1 with TRBJ2-5; TRBD2 agrees at 8 bases. Trimming cost V 3 bases and J 4 bases; bases outside gene matches: 7. The germline CDR1 and CDR2 sequences are MGHDK and SYGVNS. The CDR3 is 15 residues long. DNA for the CDR3: TGTGCCAGCAGTGACGTCGGGAGGGGAGCAGAGACCCAGTACTTC. Translation gives CASSDVGRGAETQYF. Full variable domain (rest looked up from reference TRBV25-1 and TRBJ2-5): EADIYQTPRYLVIGTGKKITLECSQTMGHDKMYWYQQDPGMELHLIHYSYGVNSTEKGDLSSESTVSRIRTEHFPLTLESARPSHTSQYLCASSDVGRGAETQYFGPGTRLLVL.

The chain couples TRBV28 to TRBJ2-7, with D tentatively TRBD1 or TRBD2 (5 bases each). With 7 bases removed from V and 1 base from J, the gap between germline ends came to 11 bases. The CDR3 extends over 13 amino acids. Germline V gene sequence: CDR1 MDHEN, CDR2 SYDVKM. This chain's CDR3 is CASTLGDSYEQYF. In DNA, the CDR3 is TGTGCCAGCACCCTGGGGGATTCCTACGAGCAGTACTTC.

V and J are TRBV2 and TRBJ2-2; the D gene is possibly TRBD1 (6 bases). The germline V gene has CDR1 SNHLY and CDR2 FYNNEI. The CDR3 has 16 amino acids. V gave up 4 bases and J gave up 2 bases, with 14 bases separating them. In DNA, the CDR3 is TGTGCCAGCAGTGTGGACAGCAGTAGAAACACCGGGGAGCTGTTTTTT. Amino acids: CASSVDSSRNTGELFF.

Note on this clone: This CDR3 is also generated by other DNA sequences in the sample. CDR3 nucleotides: TGTGCCAGCAGCCCACCGGGACAGGGTAGGAGGGCTTTCTTT. Its protein product is CASSPPGQGRRAFF. J is TRBJ1-1 and V is TRBV7-2; 9 bases fit TRBD1. The CDR3 is made up of 14 amino acids. Germline V gene sequence: CDR1 SGHTA, CDR2 FQGNSA. Trimming removed 5 bases from V and 11 bases from J; junction bases left unmatched: 12.

The chain is built from TRBV6-2 or TRBV6-3 and TRBJ2-7; D not resolved. Trimming shortened V by 4 bases and J by 5 bases, and 9 bases separated the two germline ends. The CDR3 has 12 amino acids. The germline gives CDR1 MNHEY, CDR2 SVGEGT. The DNA for the CDR3 is TGTGCCAGCAGTTCCGGACCGGACGAGCAGTACTTC. Translating gives CASSSGPDEQYF.

The rearrangement links TRBV3-1 (or the pseudogene TRBV3-2) to TRBJ1-2; D might be TRBD1 (6 bases). CDR1 is LGHDT, CDR2 YNNKEL, per germline (reference sequence). With 4 bases removed from V and 8 bases from J, the gap between germline ends came to 20 bases. The CDR3 is made up of 15 amino acids. The CDR3 bases are TGTGCCAGCAGCCCAAGAGGAACGGGGGCGTACGGCTACACCTTC. Amino acids: CASSPRGTGAYGYTF.

The V and J genes are TRBV7-9 and TRBJ2-1; TRBD2 matches 11 bases. The V gene's germline CDR1 is SEHNR and CDR2 FQNEAQ (reference sequence). The V gene end was trimmed by 5 bases and the J gene end by 8 bases; junction bases not matched to a gene: 8. The CDR3 spans 15 residues. DNA of the CDR3: TGTGCCAGCAGCGTTAGCGGGGGGGCCTGGGATGAGCAGTTCTTC. Residues: CASSVSGGAWDEQFF.

This chain connects TRBV27 to TRBJ1-1, with TRBD1 matching 9 bases. The CDR3 is made up of 16 amino acids. Germline V gene lookup returns CDR1 MNHEY and CDR2 SMNVEV (reference sequence). V was clipped by 6 bases and J by 2 bases; unmatched bases: 10. The CDR3: CASSLTGGGVNTEAFF. As DNA, the CDR3 is TGTGCCAGCAGCCTAACAGGGGGCGGGGTTAACACTGAAGCTTTCTTT.

This sequence joins TRBV6-4 and TRBJ2-2, with 12 nucleotides matching TRBD2. With 3 bases clipped from V and 4 bases from J, the junction kept 0 bases outside the gene matches. The CDR3 sequence is 15 residues long. Germline assignment: CDR1 MRHNA and CDR2 SNTAGT. The CDR3 protein is CASSELAGGTGELFF. DNA for the CDR3: TGTGCCAGCAGTGAACTAGCGGGGGGCACCGGGGAGCTGTTTTTT.

This sequence joins TRBV6-6 and TRBJ1-1; possibly TRBD1 for D (5 bases). This CDR3 is built from 13 residues. Germline V CDR1 and CDR2: MNHNY, SVGAGI (reference sequence). The V gene lost 7 bases and the J gene lost 4 bases, with 13 bases spanning the gap. CDR3 sequence reads: CASTPGRGTEAFF. The CDR3 DNA is TGTGCCAGCACCCCGGGGCGCGGCACTGAAGCTTTCTTT.

DNA of the CDR3: TGTGCCAGCGGGCTAGCGGGGGGCTCCTACGAGCAGTACTTC. Protein product: CASGLAGGSYEQYF. The chain has TRBV27 and TRBJ2-7, with TRBD2 matching 11 bases. This CDR3 is built from 14 residues. In germline, CDR1 is MNHEY, CDR2 SMNVEV (reference sequence). Trimming at V came to 8 bases and at J to 0 bases, leaving 3 bases not matched to a gene.

This rearrangement joins TRBV27 to TRBJ2-7; the match to TRBD2 covers 11 bases. J was trimmed by 2 bases and V by 4 bases; bases with no gene match: 10. Germline V gene lookup returns CDR1 MNHEY and CDR2 SMNVEV (reference sequence). The CDR3 is 17 amino acids. The DNA of the CDR3 is TGTGCCAGCAGTTCCGGGCTAGCGGGGGGCACGACCTACGAGCAGTACTTC. Its protein is CASSSGLAGGTTYEQYF.

The V gene is TRBV25-1, the J gene TRBJ1-2, with D unclear. With 3 bases removed from V and 0 bases from J, the gap between germline ends came to 11 bases. The CDR3 totals 15 residues. The germline V gene has CDR1 MGHDK and CDR2 SYGVNS. The CDR3 here is CASSDPQTPNYGYTF. CDR3 nucleotides: TGTGCCAGCAGTGACCCACAGACGCCTAACTATGGCTACACCTTC.